This TCR beta chain originates from a study of T cell repertoires in cytomegalovirus infection. Regarding the study as a whole: Ex vivo, HLA-C-restricted CMV-specific TCR beta clonotypes prevailed over the rest of the response.

TCRdb independently ran MiXCR on the reads; one entry per CDR3 protein. The sample lists about 180,000 distinct CDR3 sequences, around 15% occurring once. As to this clonotype: Its specificity is unknown.

V gave up 4 bases and J gave up 4 bases, with 12 bases separating them. The CDR3 sequence is 14 residues long. CDR1 and CDR2 (germline): SGHDT, YYEEEE. This receptor was identified in a human donor in good health (CMV status not recorded). Some clones in this sample may be carry-over from other donors' samples. The rearrangement uses TRBV5-6 and TRBJ2-1, with D hard to call. The material sequenced was PBMCs. The CDR3 DNA follows: TGTGCCAGCAGCCGGTCCCTGAGATACAATGAGCAGTTCTTC. Encoded protein: CASSRSLRYNEQFF.